This T cell receptor (beta chain) originates from a study of blood T cell repertoires in COVID-19. The overall study: Italy, Spain and the United States were the sources of the convalescent and acute COVID-19 samples. The analysed material was cDNA or gDNA that came from T cells, B-cell-depleted T cells, or PBMCs.

The CDR3 spans 15 residues. Trimming at V came to 4 bases and at J to 6 bases, leaving 7 bases not matched to a gene. Germline lookup yields CDR1 SGHAT and CDR2 FQDESV (reference sequence). In the original processing: Reference gene primer amplification in the assay estimated nucleated cell counts. Clones were sequenced by immunoSEQ multiplex PCR, and TCRdb holds only the in-frame ones, with some missing. V and J calls and clone size are those listed in that table; D and trimming were worked out from the DNA. This table holds roughly 39,000 clones, 85% to 95% found once. V usage is TRBV11-1 and J usage is TRBJ2-1; 9 bases agree with TRBD1. Sequencing was performed on peripheral blood. This TCR was sampled from a human donor in a cohort sampled during active COVID-19. The CDR3 region is CASSSSRDRVNEQFF. The CDR3 region has the DNA TGTGCCAGCAGCTCGTCCCGGGACAGGGTCAATGAGCAGTTCTTC.